Following are 24 T cell receptor beta chains from one sample sequenced in a study of T cell responses to AZD1222 COVID-19 vaccine. TCRdb's copy holds only in-frame clones and misses some; the assay was immunoSEQ multiplex PCR. The table lists 90,000 to 120,000 clones, 80% to 95% of them singletons, with roughly 6.2% in the top ten. This material consisted of peripheral blood, taken 28 days after the second AZD1222 dose. These TCRs come from an adult who received the AZD1222 COVID-19 vaccine.

The rearrangement links TRBV5-1 to TRBJ1-4, with 7 nucleotides matching TRBD1. CDR3 length: 15 amino acids. In germline, CDR1 is SGHRS, CDR2 YFSETQ. V lost 1 base to trimming and J lost 3 bases; unmatched junction nucleotides: 3. The CDR3 here is CASSLTGAANEKLFF. The CDR3 DNA sequence: TGCGCCAGCAGCTTGACAGGGGCGGCTAATGAAAAACTGTTTTTT.

The CDR3 region is CASSVGGTNEKLFF. The CDR3 nucleotides are TGTGCCAGCAGCGTAGGAGGAACTAATGAAAAACTGTTTTTT. The rearrangement joins TRBV9 to TRBJ1-4; D call uncertain. Germline CDR1 is SGDLS and CDR2 is YYNGEE. The V end lost 0 bases, the J end lost 1 base, and 4 bases lay between the germline ends. The CDR3 is 14 residues long. Supplemented by reference TRBV9 and TRBJ1-4, the full variable domain reads DSGVTQTPKHLITATGQRVTLRCSPRSGDLSVYWYQQSLDQGLQFLIQYYNGEERAKGNILERFSAQQFPDLHSELNLSSLELGDSALYFCASSVGGTNEKLFFGSGTQLSVL.

The chain couples TRBV6-5 to TRBJ1-5; 9 bases are shared with TRBD1. The V gene's germline CDR1 is MNHEY and CDR2 SVGAGI. The trim removed 10 bases at V and 2 bases at J, leaving 6 bases unmatched. The CDR3 is made up of 14 amino acids. The CDR3, as DNA: TGTGCCACCTCTTGGACAGGGGGCAATCAGCCCCAGCATTTT. Translation gives CATSWTGGNQPQHF.

The V and J genes are TRBV7-2 and TRBJ1-2; a weak D match, TRBD1 (6 bases). The germline V gene encodes CDR1 SGHTA and CDR2 FQGNSA. The ends were cut back, 4 bases at V and 3 bases at J, with 12 bases in the middle. This CDR3 comprises 14 residues. The CDR3 coding sequence is TGTGCCAGCAGCTCGGTCAGGGGCTACTATGGCTACACCTTC. As protein: CASSSVRGYYGYTF.

This clone was counted only a few times. The chain combines TRBV7-7 with TRBJ1-6, with unresolved D. The CDR3 covers 14 residues. The V gene lost 1 base and the J gene lost 5 bases, with 6 bases spanning the gap. CDR1 is SSHAT, CDR2 FNYEAQ, per germline (reference sequence). The CDR3 loop reads CASSLGTNNSPLHF. The CDR3 nucleotides are TGTGCCAGCAGCTTAGGCACAAATAATTCACCCCTCCACTTT.

This clone was seen once. J is TRBJ1-3 and V is TRBV7-2; a possible D gene is TRBD1 (5 bases). CDR3 length equals 15 residues. The germline CDR1 and CDR2 sequences are SGHTA and FQGNSA. V lost 5 bases and J 0 bases, leaving 11 bases between the germline ends. The CDR3 DNA reads as TGTGCCAGCAGCCCCCGGGGCCCCTCTGGAAACACCATATATTTT. This encodes CASSPRGPSGNTIYF. Variable domain in full (rest from reference TRBV7-2 and TRBJ1-3): GAGVSQSPSNKVTEKGKDVELRCDPISGHTALYWYRQSLGQGLEFLIYFQGNSAPDKSGLPSDRFSAERTGGSVSTLTIQRTQQEDSAVYLCASSPRGPSGNTIYFGEGSWLTVV.

This chain connects TRBV5-1 to TRBJ2-2, with D perhaps TRBD1 or TRBD2 (5 bases each). This CDR3 has 14 amino acids. The V end lost 5 bases, the J end lost 7 bases, and 15 bases lay between the germline ends. CDR1 is SGHRS and CDR2 is YFSETQ in the germline V gene. The CDR3 reads CASSGGSAVGELFF. CDR3 nucleotide sequence: TGCGCCAGCAGTGGGGGATCTGCGGTCGGGGAGCTGTTTTTT.

The chain recombines TRBV4-3 with TRBJ1-1; TRBD1 agrees at 9 bases. The CDR3 has 16 residues. The germline gives CDR1 LGHNA, CDR2 YSLEER. V shed 2 bases and J 3 bases; nucleotides not matched to a gene: 7. CDR3 DNA: TGCGCCAGCAGCCAACAACACAGGGGGCCCGACACTGAAGCTTTCTTT. The encoded protein is CASSQQHRGPDTEAFF.

This chain uses TRBV20-1 with TRBJ1-3; D not resolved. Germline V CDR1 and CDR2: DFQATT, SNEGSKA (reference sequence). The length of the CDR3 is 11 residues. The ends were cut back, 3 bases at V and 4 bases at J, with 4 bases in the middle. The CDR3: CSASGGNTIYF. CDR3 nucleotide sequence: TGCAGTGCTAGCGGCGGAAACACCATATATTTT.

This clone was observed a few times. The chain combines TRBV5-1 with TRBJ1-1; D might be TRBD1 (5 bases). This CDR3 has 13 residues. Germline CDR1 and CDR2: SGHRS and YFSETQ. V was clipped by 0 bases and J by 6 bases, with 9 bases between them. The CDR3 protein is CASSLAAGPEAFF. CDR3 bases: TGCGCCAGCAGCTTGGCGGCAGGGCCTGAAGCTTTCTTT.

This chain links TRBV4-1 with TRBJ2-3; 10 nucleotides agree with TRBD2. Unmatched junction bases numbered 4, after V lost 3 bases and J lost 1 base. This CDR3 region has 16 residues. Germline CDR1 and CDR2: MGHRA and YSYEKL. This CDR3 is CASSQQLAGGTDTQYF. The CDR3 coding sequence is TGCGCCAGCAGCCAGCAGCTAGCGGGGGGCACAGATACGCAGTATTTT.

The rearrangement joins TRBV12-3 or TRBV12-4 to TRBJ1-1; D not certain. This CDR3 is 12 amino acids long. Between the trimmed V and J ends, which lost 6 bases and 10 bases, there was a span of 15 bases. CDR3: CASSPGGPGAFF. CDR3 in DNA: TGTGCCAGCAGCCCCGGAGGCCCAGGAGCTTTCTTT.

The rearrangement uses TRBV12-5 and TRBJ1-2; the match to TRBD1 covers 12 bases. Germline CDR1 and CDR2: LGHNT and FRNRAP. The trim removed 6 bases at V and 0 bases at J, leaving 5 bases unmatched. The length of the CDR3 is 16 residues. CDR3 protein: CASGGQGANSNYGYTF. CDR3 in DNA: TGTGCTAGTGGGGGACAGGGGGCGAACTCTAACTATGGCTACACCTTC.

J is TRBJ1-6 and V is TRBV14, with no clear D. Germline values: CDR1 SGHDN, CDR2 FVKESK. This CDR3 contains 12 residues. V dropped 5 bases and J dropped 9 bases, with 8 bases sitting between them. In DNA form, the CDR3 reads TGTGCCAGCAGCTTTACCCGTTCACCCCTCCACTTT. This encodes CASSFTRSPLHF.

The CDR3 loop is CAFPGDRGLAIRYNEQFF. The CDR3 DNA reads TGTGCCTTCCCCGGGGACAGGGGACTAGCTATTCGATACAATGAGCAGTTCTTC. The chain employs TRBV7-6 and TRBJ2-1; TRBD1 might be the D (10 bases). V lost 11 bases and J lost 4, with 30 bases in between. CDR1 and CDR2 from the germline V gene are SGHVS and FNYEAQ. This CDR3 spans 18 amino acids.

This clone was seen only once. The rearrangement joins TRBV4-1 to TRBJ1-2; 7 nucleotides match TRBD1. V lost 4 bases and J lost 4; bases outside the gene matches: 6. The CDR3 has 14 residues. The germline gives CDR1 MGHRA, CDR2 YSYEKL. CDR3 in DNA: TGCGCCAGCAGCCCGAAGGGGGACAGCTATGGCTACACCTTC. As protein: CASSPKGDSYGYTF.

The rearrangement links TRBV4-3 to TRBJ1-2; 9 bases map to TRBD1. Unmatched junction bases numbered 9, after V lost 0 bases and J lost 7 bases. Per the germline V gene, CDR1 is LGHNA and CDR2 is YSLEER. The CDR3 is made up of 16 amino acids. CDR3 nucleotides: TGCGCCAGCAGCCAAGATTTCAGAACAGGGGGCCTTGGCTACACCTTC. Amino acids: CASSQDFRTGGLGYTF.

This rearrangement joins TRBV19 to TRBJ1-1; D is undetermined. The CDR3 is made up of 12 amino acids. Germline V gene sequence: CDR1 LNHDA, CDR2 SQIVND (reference sequence). V was shortened by 5 bases and J by 4 bases, with 8 bases between the two germline ends. CDR3 protein: CASSLLGTEAFF. In DNA form, the CDR3 reads TGTGCCAGTAGTCTCTTAGGCACTGAAGCTTTCTTT.

This clone showed up just once. The chain couples TRBV18 to TRBJ1-1; D gene uncertain. The CDR3 covers 13 residues. CDR1 and CDR2 (germline): KGHSH, LQKENI. The V gene lost 3 bases and the J gene lost 7 bases, with 12 bases spanning the gap. The CDR3 loop is CASSPKSTGEAFF. As DNA, the CDR3 is TGTGCCAGCTCACCTAAGAGTACGGGTGAAGCTTTCTTT.

The chain uses TRBV11-2 and TRBJ1-1; D gene unclear. This CDR3 has 12 amino acids. The germline V and J ends were trimmed by 2 bases and 8 bases, with 9 bases remaining between them. In germline, CDR1 is SGHAT, CDR2 FQNNGV. CDR3 in DNA: TGTGCCAGCAGCTTACCCGAACCGGAAGCTTTCTTT. It is translated as CASSLPEPEAFF.

V and J are TRBV30 and TRBJ1-6; 7 nucleotides line up with TRBD1. Germline V gives CDR1 GTSNPN, CDR2 SVGIG (reference sequence). J lost 7 bases, V lost 4 bases, and 10 bases had no gene match. This CDR3 is built from 15 residues. This CDR3 reads CAWTLWDSENSPLHF. The DNA of the CDR3 is TGTGCCTGGACTCTCTGGGACAGTGAGAATTCACCCCTCCACTTT.

The V gene is TRBV5-1, the J gene TRBJ1-5; D is perhaps TRBD1 (5 bases). V lost 4 bases and J 6 bases, leaving 14 bases between the germline ends. Germline V gene lookup returns CDR1 SGHRS and CDR2 YFSETQ. The CDR3 consists of 14 residues. The CDR3 coding sequence is TGCGCCAGCAGCATGGGACCGAGCGGTCAGCCCCAGCATTTT. Its protein is CASSMGPSGQPQHF.

The chain uses TRBV19 and TRBJ1-1; 7 bases line up with TRBD1. The germline gives CDR1 LNHDA, CDR2 SQIVND (reference sequence). Trimming cost V 7 bases and J 5 bases; bases outside gene matches: 10. This CDR3 region has 14 residues. This CDR3 reads CASTLTGFRTEAFF. CDR3 coding DNA: TGTGCCAGTACCCTGACAGGGTTTAGGACTGAAGCTTTCTTT.

This chain joins TRBV29-1 and TRBJ1-1; D perhaps matches TRBD1 (6 bases). V was trimmed by 0 bases and J by 4 bases, leaving 6 bases between them. Germline values: CDR1 SQVTM, CDR2 ANQGSEA. The CDR3 contains 12 residues. The CDR3 bases are TGCAGCGTTGAAGAGGGGGCCACTGAAGCTTTCTTT. It translates to CSVEEGATEAFF.